The 3 T cell receptor beta chains given below trace back to one sample, sequenced in a study of post-analysis software for immune sequencing data. Whole-study results and caveats: The study found TRBV5-6, TRBV5-1 and TRBV20-1 among several TRBV segments more frequent in patients than controls.

The antigens for these receptors are not known. TCR beta libraries were prepared from cDNA with unique molecular identifiers. Each CDR3 protein gets one entry after TCRdb re-called the PCR reads with MiXCR. The data show approximately 150,000 distinct CDR3 sequences, with roughly 31% seen just once and about 1.4% held by the top ten. What was sequenced was blood. The receptors come from a girl between 5 and 17 years old with multiple sclerosis.

This clonotype has ten or more counts. This rearrangement joins TRBV12-3 or TRBV12-4 to TRBJ1-2; a weak D match, TRBD1 (5 bases). The ends were cut back, 5 bases at V and 6 bases at J, with 13 bases in the middle. The CDR3 is 13 amino acids. The CDR3 DNA reads as TGTGCCAGCAGTATCCGGGACGGCCATGGCTACACCTTC. Amino acid sequence: CASSIRDGHGYTF.

This clonotype was observed at least ten times. The chain joins TRBV7-2 to TRBJ2-3; 8 positions agree with TRBD2. The CDR3 is 18 amino acids. CDR1 is SGHTA, CDR2 FQGNSA, per germline. Trimming took 1 base from V and 2 from J; bases not matched to a gene: 11. The CDR3 here is CASSLVPSGGGITDTQYF. DNA of the CDR3: TGTGCCAGCAGCTTAGTGCCCTCGGGAGGGGGGATCACAGATACGCAGTATTTT. The variable domain in full, completed from reference TRBV7-2 and TRBJ2-3, reads GAGVSQSPSNKVTEKGKDVELRCDPISGHTALYWYRQSLGQGLEFLIYFQGNSAPDKSGLPSDRFSAERTGGSVSTLTIQRTQQEDSAVYLCASSLVPSGGGITDTQYFGPGTRLTVL.

Concerning this clonotype itself: This sequence may be a read error, since a much larger clone differs from it by one base. The V and J genes are TRBV6-2 or TRBV6-3 and TRBJ2-1, with no clear D. The CDR3 has 12 amino acids. The germline V gene has CDR1 MNHEY and CDR2 SVGEGT. With 4 bases removed from V and 12 bases from J, the gap between germline ends came to 13 bases. This chain's CDR3 is CASSCSTSGQFF. In DNA form, the CDR3 reads TGTGCCAGCAGTTGCTCGACCTCCGGGCAGTTCTTC.